This T cell receptor beta chain came from a study of cytomegalovirus exposure and HLA in healthy donors. General study results and limits: HLA restriction was apparent for most CMV-associated TCR beta chains in a later analysis. Being productive about 90% or about 30% of the time was typical of most TCR beta V segments in an earlier analysis.

A remark on this clone: The target antigen is unknown.

The CMV serostatus of this donor was not recorded. In the PCR, 60 Vbeta and 13 Jbeta primers were used. Method: immunoSEQ multiplex PCR; TCRdb's copy keeps in-frame clones and lacks some. The top ten hold about 2% of the sample, which has over 95,000 clones, roughly 69% seen once. Germline V CDR1 and CDR2: SGHRS, YFSETQ. The length of the CDR3 is 14 residues. The junction had 4 bases not matched to a gene; V was cut back by 4 bases and J by 2 bases. Material: PBMCs. The V gene is TRBV5-1, the J gene TRBJ2-3; 7 positions agree with TRBD2. The receptor was derived from a human donor in good health. CDR3 sequence: CASSPRGSTDTQYF. CDR3 DNA sequence: TGCGCCAGCAGCCCGCGGGGGTCCACAGATACGCAGTATTTT.